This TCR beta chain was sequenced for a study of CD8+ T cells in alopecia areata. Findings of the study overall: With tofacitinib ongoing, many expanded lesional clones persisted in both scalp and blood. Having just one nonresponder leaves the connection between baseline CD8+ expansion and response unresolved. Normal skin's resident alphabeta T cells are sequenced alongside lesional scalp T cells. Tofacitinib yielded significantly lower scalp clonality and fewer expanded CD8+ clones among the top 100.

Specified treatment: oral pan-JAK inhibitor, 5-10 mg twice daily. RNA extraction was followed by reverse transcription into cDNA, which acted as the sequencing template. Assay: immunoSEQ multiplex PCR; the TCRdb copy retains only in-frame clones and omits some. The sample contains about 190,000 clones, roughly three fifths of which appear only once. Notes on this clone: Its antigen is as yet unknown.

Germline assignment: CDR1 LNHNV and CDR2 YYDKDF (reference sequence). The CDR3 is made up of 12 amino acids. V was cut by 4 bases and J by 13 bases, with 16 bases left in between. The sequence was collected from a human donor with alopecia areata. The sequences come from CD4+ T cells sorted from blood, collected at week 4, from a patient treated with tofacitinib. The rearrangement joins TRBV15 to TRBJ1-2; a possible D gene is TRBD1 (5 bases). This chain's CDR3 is CATSTVTGTLTF. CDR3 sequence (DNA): TGTGCCACCAGCACAGTTACAGGAACACTCACCTTC.